Following are 8 T cell receptor beta chains from one sample sequenced in a study of blood T cell repertoires in COVID-19. Here immunoSEQ multiplex PCR was the method, and the copy in TCRdb shows in-frame clones only, minus some. The table includes about 42,000 clones, roughly three quarters detected once. Specimen: peripheral blood. The origin of the receptors is an elderly man with acute or convalescent COVID-19.

The chain is built from TRBV3-1 (or the pseudogene TRBV3-2) and TRBJ2-5, with D possibly being TRBD2 (5 bases). V gave up 7 bases and J gave up 5 bases, with 17 bases separating them. Per the germline V gene, CDR1 is LGHDT and CDR2 is YNNKEL (reference sequence). CDR3 size: 14 residues. Here the CDR3 DNA reads TGTGCCAGCACCCCCCTAGCCGGTGTCGAGACCCAGTACTTC. Protein: CASTPLAGVETQYF.

In its sample, this clone was seen once. This chain joins TRBV25-1 and TRBJ2-2; perhaps TRBD1 as D (6 bases). Trimming removed 0 bases from V and 5 bases from J, with 13 bases in between. Germline V gene lookup returns CDR1 MGHDK and CDR2 SYGVNS. The CDR3 has 16 amino acids. CDR3 coding DNA: TGTGCCAGCAGTGAATATGGCACAGGGCAAACCGGGGAGCTGTTTTTT. Translated: CASSEYGTGQTGELFF.

This clone was recorded once. The chain is built from TRBV19 and TRBJ2-1; D might be TRBD2 (6 bases). Germline V CDR1 and CDR2: LNHDA, SQIVND (reference sequence). The CDR3 spans 16 residues. V lost 1 base and J lost 2, with 12 bases in between. CDR3 nucleotide sequence: TGTGCCAGTAGTATAGCTGAAGGGACTGCCTACAATGAGCAGTTCTTC. This encodes CASSIAEGTAYNEQFF.

By proportion, this clone is medium-sized. The chain uses TRBV6-5 and TRBJ2-1; 11 bases agree with TRBD2. Germline-derived CDR1 and CDR2 are MNHEY and SVGAGI. CDR3 size: 14 residues. V gave up 7 bases and J gave up 7 bases; unmatched junction bases: 6. The CDR3 DNA is TGTGCCAGCATAAGGGCTAGCGGGAGGAATGAGCAGTTCTTC. Translation: CASIRASGRNEQFF.

The chain recombines TRBV7-3 with TRBJ2-6; D might be TRBD1 (6 bases). CDR1 and CDR2 from the germline V gene are SGHTA and FQGTGA. V lost 7 bases, J lost 12 bases, and 16 bases lay in between. This CDR3 is built from 13 residues. The CDR3 here is CASTNRTDGVLTF. The CDR3, as DNA: TGTGCCAGCACCAACCGGACAGACGGCGTCCTGACTTTC. Based on the CDR3 plus reference TRBV7-3 and TRBJ2-6, the full variable domain is GAGVSQTPSNKVTEKGKYVELRCDPISGHTALYWYRQSLGQGPEFLIYFQGTGAADDSGLPNDRFFAVRPEGSVSTLKIQRTERGDSAVYLCASTNRTDGVLTFGAGSRLTVL.

The chain couples TRBV29-1 to TRBJ2-2; no firm D call. The V gene lost 4 bases and the J gene lost 1 base, with 4 bases spanning the gap. Germline V gene data show CDR1 as SQVTM and CDR2 as ANQGSEA. This CDR3 comprises 12 residues. CDR3 nucleotide sequence: TGCAGCGTTGGACAGAACACCGGGGAGCTGTTTTTT. It is translated as CSVGQNTGELFF.

V gene TRBV28 combines with J gene TRBJ2-7; tentatively, D is TRBD2 (5 bases). Germline loops: CDR1 MDHEN, CDR2 SYDVKM. The CDR3 length is 17 residues. Trimming left V 5 bases short and J 3 bases short, with 23 bases between. The DNA of the CDR3 is TGTGCCAGCAGTCAACGAGGTTCTAGCCGAGGAAACTACGAGCAGTACTTC. The encoded protein is CASSQRGSSRGNYEQYF.

The CDR3 loop is CASSFDRNYGYTF. CDR3 sequence (DNA): TGTGCCAGCAGTTTTGACAGGAACTATGGCTACACCTTC. The genes are TRBV2 and TRBJ1-2; possible D gene TRBD1, 6 bases. The V gene lost 5 bases and the J gene lost 2 bases, with 9 bases spanning the gap. Per the germline V gene, CDR1 is SNHLY and CDR2 is FYNNEI. The CDR3 loop spans 13 amino acids.